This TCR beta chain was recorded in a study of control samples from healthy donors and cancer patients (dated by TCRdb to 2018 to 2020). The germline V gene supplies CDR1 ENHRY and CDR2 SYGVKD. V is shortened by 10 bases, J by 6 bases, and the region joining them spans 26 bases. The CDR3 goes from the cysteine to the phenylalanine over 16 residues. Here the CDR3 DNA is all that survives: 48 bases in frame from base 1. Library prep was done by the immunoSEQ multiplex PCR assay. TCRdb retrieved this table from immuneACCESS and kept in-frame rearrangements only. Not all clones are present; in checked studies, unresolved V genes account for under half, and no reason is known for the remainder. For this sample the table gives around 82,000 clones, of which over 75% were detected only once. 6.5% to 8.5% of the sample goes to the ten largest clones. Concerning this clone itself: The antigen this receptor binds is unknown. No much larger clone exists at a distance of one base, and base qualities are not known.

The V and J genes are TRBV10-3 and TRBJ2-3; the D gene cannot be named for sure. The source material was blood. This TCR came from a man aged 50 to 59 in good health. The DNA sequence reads TGTGCCACCAACCCCGTAGGCTGGGGATCATACGATACGCAGTATTTT. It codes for CATNPVGWGSYDTQYF.